Sequencing of this T cell receptor (beta chain) was carried out in a study of control samples from healthy donors and cancer patients (dated by TCRdb to 2018 to 2021). The CDR3 goes from the cysteine to the phenylalanine over 13 residues. Only the CDR3 DNA stays, 39 bases, in frame from base 1. V and J lose 7 bases and 7 bases, and a span of 16 bases separates them. CDR1 is given as MDHEN and CDR2 as SYDVKM, both from the germline V gene. The table lists this clone with a count of one. Its antigen is unknown. Base qualities are not at hand, and no much larger clone is one base apart. Library preparation used the immunoSEQ multiplex PCR assay. TCRdb holds this immuneACCESS table with in-frame rearrangements only. Some clones are missing; in checked studies, unresolved V genes explain under half, and the rest has no known cause. A total of about 58,000 clones appear in this sample, more than 70% of them only once. Jointly, the top ten make up about 13% of the sample.

This sequence uses TRBV28 and TRBJ1-2, and perhaps TRBD1 as D gene, on 6 matching bases. Specimen: PBMCs. This receptor was taken from a woman in her sixties or seventies with lung cancer. The CDR3 protein is CASIRRGLSGYTF. The sequence in DNA is TGTGCCAGCATTCGCCGGGGGCTTTCTGGCTACACCTTC.